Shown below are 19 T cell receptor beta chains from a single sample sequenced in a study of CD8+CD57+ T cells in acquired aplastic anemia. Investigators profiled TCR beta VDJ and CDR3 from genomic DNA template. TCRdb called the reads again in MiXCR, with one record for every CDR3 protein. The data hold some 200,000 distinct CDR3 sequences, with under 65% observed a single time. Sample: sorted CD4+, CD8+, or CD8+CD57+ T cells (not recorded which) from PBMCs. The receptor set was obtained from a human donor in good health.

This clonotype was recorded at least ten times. The CDR3 DNA is TGTGCCAGCAGCCAGTCACCGGGACAGAAGAACACTGAAGCTTTCTTT. This encodes CASSQSPGQKNTEAFF. The chain joins TRBV5-5 to TRBJ1-1; 7 nucleotides line up with TRBD1. Looked up from germline, CDR1 is SGHKS and CDR2 is YYEKEE (reference sequence). The CDR3 has 16 residues. The V segment lost 4 bases and the J segment 1 base; nucleotides outside the gene matches: 10.

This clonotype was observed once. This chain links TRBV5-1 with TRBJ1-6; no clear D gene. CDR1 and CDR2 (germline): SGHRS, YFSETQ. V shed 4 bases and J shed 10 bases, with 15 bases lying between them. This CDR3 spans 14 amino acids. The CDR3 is CASSLDAYVSPLHF. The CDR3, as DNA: TGCGCCAGCAGCCTCGACGCCTATGTCTCACCCCTCCACTTT.

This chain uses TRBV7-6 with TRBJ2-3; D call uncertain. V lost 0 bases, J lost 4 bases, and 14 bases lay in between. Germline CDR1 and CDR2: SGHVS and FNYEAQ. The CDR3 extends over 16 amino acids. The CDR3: CASSLALMGFSDTQYF. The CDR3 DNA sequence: TGTGCCAGCAGCTTAGCACTCATGGGATTTTCAGATACGCAGTATTTT.

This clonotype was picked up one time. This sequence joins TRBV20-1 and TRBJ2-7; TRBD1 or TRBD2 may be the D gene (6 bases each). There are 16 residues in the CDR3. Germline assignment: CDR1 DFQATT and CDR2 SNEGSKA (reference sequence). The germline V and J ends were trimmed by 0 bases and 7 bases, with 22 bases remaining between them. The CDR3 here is CSARDEGGLLPGEQYF. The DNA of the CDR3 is TGCAGTGCTAGAGATGAGGGGGGCCTTCTACCAGGGGAGCAGTACTTC.

The CDR3 region has the DNA TGTGCCAGCAGCTTACTCCGGGACAGCTACGAGCAGTACTTC. Translating gives CASSLLRDSYEQYF. The rearrangement joins TRBV7-6 to TRBJ2-7, with TRBD1 matching over 7 bases. The CDR3 extends over 14 amino acids. CDR1 is SGHVS, CDR2 FNYEAQ, per germline. Trimming took 2 bases from V and 3 from J; bases not matched to a gene: 4. The entire variable domain, with the rest obtained from reference TRBV7-6 and TRBJ2-7, is as follows: GAGVSQSPRYKVTKRGQDVALRCDPISGHVSLYWYRQALGQGPEFLTYFNYEAQQDKSGLPNDRFSAERPEGSISTLTIQRTEQRDSAMYRCASSLLRDSYEQYFGPGTRLTVT.

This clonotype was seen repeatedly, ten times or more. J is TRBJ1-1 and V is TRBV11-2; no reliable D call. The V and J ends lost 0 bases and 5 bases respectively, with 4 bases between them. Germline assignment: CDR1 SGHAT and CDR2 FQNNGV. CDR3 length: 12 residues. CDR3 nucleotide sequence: TGTGCCAGCAGCTTAGACCAGACTGAAGCTTTCTTT. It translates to CASSLDQTEAFF. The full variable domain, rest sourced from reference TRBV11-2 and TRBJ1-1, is EAGVAQSPRYKIIEKRQSVAFWCNPISGHATLYWYQQILGQGPKLLIQFQNNGVVDDSQLPKDRFSAERLKGVDSTLKIQPAKLEDSAVYLCASSLDQTEAFFGQGTRLTVV.

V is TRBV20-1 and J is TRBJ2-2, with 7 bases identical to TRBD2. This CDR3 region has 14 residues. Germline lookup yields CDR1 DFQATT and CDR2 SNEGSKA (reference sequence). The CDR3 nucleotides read TGCAACGTCCGCGGGGGTGGGGGCACCGGGGAGCTGTTTTTT. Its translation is CNVRGGGGTGELFF.

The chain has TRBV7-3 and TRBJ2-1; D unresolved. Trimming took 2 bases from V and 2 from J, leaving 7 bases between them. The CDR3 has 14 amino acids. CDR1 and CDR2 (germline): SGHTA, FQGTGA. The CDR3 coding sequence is TGTGCCAGCAGCTTACAGGCCACCTACAATGAGCAGTTCTTC. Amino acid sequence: CASSLQATYNEQFF. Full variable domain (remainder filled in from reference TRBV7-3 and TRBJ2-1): GAGVSQTPSNKVTEKGKYVELRCDPISGHTALYWYRQSLGQGPEFLIYFQGTGAADDSGLPNDRFFAVRPEGSVSTLKIQRTERGDSAVYLCASSLQATYNEQFFGPGTRLTVL.

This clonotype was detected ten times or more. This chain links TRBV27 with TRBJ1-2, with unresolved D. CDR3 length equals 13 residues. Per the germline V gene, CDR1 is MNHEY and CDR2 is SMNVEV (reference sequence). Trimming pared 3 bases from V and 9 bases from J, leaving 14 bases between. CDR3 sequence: CASSFGQGLSYTF. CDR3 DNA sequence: TGTGCCAGCAGTTTCGGGCAAGGGTTGAGCTACACCTTC.

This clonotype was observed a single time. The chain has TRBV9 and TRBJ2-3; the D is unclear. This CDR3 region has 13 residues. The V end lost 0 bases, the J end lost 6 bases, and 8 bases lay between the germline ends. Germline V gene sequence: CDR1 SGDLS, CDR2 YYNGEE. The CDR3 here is CASSVGEDDTQYF. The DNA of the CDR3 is TGTGCCAGCAGCGTAGGTGAAGATGATACGCAGTATTTT.

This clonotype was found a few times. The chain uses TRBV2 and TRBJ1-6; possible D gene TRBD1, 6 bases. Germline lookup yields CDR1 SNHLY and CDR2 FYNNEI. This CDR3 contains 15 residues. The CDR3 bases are TGTGCTTGTAGATCGAAAGGACAGCAGAATTCACCCCTCCACTTT. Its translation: CACRSKGQQNSPLHF.

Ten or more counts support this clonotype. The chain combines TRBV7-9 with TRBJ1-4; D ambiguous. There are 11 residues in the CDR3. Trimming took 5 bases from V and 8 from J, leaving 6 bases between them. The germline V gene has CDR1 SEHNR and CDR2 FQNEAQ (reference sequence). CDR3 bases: TGTGCCAGCAGCGCGGGAGAAAAACTGTTTTTT. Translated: CASSAGEKLFF.

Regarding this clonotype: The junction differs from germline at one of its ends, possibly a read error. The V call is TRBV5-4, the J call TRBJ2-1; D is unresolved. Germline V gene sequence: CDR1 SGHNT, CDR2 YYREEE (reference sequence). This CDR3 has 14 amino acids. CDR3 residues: CASGLVGIRNEQFF. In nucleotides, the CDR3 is TGTGCCAGCGGCTTGGTGGGGATCAGAAATGAGCAGTTCTTC.

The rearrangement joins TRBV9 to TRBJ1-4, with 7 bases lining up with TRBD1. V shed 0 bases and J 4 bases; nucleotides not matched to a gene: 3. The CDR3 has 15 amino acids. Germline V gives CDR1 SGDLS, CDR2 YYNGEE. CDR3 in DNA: TGTGCCAGCAGCGTAGGAGGGGGCCTTAATGAAAAACTGTTTTTT. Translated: CASSVGGGLNEKLFF.

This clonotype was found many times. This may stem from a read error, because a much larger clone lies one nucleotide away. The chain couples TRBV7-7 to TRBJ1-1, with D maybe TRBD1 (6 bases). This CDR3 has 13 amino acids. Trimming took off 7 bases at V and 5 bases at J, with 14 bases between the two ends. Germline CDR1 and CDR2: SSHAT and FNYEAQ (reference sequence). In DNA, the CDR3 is TGTGCCAGCAACTACAGGGTAGGGACTGAAGCTTTCTTT. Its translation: CASNYRVGTEAFF.

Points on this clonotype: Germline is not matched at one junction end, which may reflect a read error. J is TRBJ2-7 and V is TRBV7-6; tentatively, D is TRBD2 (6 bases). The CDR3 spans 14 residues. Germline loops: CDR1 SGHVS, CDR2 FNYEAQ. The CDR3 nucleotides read TGTACCAGCAGCTTACTCCGGGAGTGGCACGAGCAGTACTTC. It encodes CTSSLLREWHEQYF.

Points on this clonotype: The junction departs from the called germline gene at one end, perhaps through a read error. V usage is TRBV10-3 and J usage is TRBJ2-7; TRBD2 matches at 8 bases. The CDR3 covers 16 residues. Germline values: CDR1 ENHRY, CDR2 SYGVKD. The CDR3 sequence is CAISESVAGGGYEQYF. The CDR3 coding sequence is TGTGCCATCAGCGAGTCAGTGGCGGGGGGTGGGTACGAGCAGTACTTC.

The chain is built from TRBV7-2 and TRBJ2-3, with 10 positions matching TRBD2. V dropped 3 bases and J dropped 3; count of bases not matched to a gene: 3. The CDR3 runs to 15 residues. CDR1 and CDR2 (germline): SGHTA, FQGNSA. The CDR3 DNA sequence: TGTGCCAGCAGCTTCCCGGGACTAGCGACAGATACGCAGTATTTT. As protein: CASSFPGLATDTQYF.

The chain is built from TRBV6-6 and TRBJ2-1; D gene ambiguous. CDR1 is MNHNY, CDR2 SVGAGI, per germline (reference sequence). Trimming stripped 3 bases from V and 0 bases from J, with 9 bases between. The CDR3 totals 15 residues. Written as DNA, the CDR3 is TGTGCCAGCAGTTATGGACCAAGCTCCTACAATGAGCAGTTCTTC. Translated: CASSYGPSSYNEQFF.